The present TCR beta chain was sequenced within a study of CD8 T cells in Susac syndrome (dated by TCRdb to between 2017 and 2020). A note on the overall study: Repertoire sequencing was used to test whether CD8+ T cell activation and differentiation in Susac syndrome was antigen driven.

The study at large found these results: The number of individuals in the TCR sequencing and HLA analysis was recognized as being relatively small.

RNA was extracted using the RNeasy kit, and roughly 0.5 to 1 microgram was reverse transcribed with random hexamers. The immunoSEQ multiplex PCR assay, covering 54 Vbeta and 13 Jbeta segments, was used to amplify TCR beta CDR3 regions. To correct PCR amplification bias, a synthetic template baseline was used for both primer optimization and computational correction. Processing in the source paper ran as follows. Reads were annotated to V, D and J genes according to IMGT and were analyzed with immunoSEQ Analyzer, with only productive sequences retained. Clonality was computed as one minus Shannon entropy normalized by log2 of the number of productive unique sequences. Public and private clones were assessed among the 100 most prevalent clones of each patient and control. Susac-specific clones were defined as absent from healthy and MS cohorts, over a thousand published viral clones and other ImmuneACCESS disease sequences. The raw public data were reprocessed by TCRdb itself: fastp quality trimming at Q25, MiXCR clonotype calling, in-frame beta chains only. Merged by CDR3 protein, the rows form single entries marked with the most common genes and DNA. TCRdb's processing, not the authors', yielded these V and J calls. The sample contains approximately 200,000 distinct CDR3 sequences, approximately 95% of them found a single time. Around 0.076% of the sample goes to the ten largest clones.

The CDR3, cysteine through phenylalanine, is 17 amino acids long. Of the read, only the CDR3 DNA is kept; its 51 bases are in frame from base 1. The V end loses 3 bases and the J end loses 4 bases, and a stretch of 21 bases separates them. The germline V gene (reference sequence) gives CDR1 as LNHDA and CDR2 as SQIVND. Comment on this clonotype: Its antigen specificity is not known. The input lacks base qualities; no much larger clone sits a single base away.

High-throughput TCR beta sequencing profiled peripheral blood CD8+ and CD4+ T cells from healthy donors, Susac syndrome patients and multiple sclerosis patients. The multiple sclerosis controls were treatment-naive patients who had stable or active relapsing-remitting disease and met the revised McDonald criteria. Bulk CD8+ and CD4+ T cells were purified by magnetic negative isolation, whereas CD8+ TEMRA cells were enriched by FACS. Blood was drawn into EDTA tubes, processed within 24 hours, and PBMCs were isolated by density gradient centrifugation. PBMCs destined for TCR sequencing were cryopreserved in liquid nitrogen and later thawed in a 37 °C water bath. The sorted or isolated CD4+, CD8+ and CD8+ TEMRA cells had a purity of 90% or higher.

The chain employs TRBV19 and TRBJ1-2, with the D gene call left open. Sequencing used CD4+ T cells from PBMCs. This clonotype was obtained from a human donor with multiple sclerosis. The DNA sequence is TGTGCCAGTAGTATGGCCCTTCTAATCGCGGGAGTCTATGGCTACACCTTC. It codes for CASSMALLIAGVYGYTF.